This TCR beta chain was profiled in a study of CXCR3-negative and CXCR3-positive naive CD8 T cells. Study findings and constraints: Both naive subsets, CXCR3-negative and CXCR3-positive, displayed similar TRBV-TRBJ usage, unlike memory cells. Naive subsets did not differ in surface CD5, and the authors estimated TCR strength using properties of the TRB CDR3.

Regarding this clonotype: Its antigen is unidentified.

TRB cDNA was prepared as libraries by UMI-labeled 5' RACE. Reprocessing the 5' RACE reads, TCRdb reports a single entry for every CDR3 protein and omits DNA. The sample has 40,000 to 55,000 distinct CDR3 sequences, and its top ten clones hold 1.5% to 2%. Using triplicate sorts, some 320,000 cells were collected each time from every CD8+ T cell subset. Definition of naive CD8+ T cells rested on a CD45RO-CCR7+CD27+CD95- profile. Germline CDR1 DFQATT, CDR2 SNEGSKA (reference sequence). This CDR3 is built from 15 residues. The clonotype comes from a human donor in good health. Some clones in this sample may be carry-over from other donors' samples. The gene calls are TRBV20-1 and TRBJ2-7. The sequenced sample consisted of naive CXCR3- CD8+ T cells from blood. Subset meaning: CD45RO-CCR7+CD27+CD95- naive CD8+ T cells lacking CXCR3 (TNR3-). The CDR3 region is CSARGVGQGPYEQYF.